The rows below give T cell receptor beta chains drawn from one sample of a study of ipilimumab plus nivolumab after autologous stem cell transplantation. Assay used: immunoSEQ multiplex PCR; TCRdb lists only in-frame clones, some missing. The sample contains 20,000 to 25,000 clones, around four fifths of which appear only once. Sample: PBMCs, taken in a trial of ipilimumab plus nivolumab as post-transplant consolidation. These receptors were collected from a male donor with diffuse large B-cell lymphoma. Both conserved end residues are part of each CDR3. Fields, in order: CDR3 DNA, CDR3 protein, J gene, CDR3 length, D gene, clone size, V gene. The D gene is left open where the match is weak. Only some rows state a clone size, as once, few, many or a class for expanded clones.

CDR3nt: TGTGCCAGCAGCTCAGGTGGGACAGGCGCCATTAGCTCTGGAAACACCATATATTTT; CDR3aa: CASSSGGTGAISSGNTIYF; j_gene: TRBJ1-3; len: 19; d_gene: TRBD1; abundance: NA; v_gene: TRBV7-9
CDR3nt: TGTGCCAGCAGCCAAGTTGTGCAGGACGAGCAGTACTTC; CDR3aa: CASSQVVQDEQYF; j_gene: TRBJ2-7; len: 13; d_gene: NA; abundance: NA; v_gene: TRBV4-2
CDR3nt: TGCAGCGTTGAAGGAGCGGGGGGGCCGTACGAGCAGTACTTC; CDR3aa: CSVEGAGGPYEQYF; j_gene: TRBJ2-7; len: 14; d_gene: TRBD2; abundance: NA; v_gene: TRBV29-1
CDR3nt: TGTGCCAGCAGCGCCTCGGGGGGCCACTCCTACAATGAGCAGTTCTTC; CDR3aa: CASSASGGHSYNEQFF; j_gene: TRBJ2-1; len: 16; d_gene: NA; abundance: NA; v_gene: TRBV9
CDR3nt: TGCAGCGCCGGAGAGGGGTTCTATGGCTACACCTTC; CDR3aa: CSAGEGFYGYTF; j_gene: TRBJ1-2; len: 12; d_gene: NA; abundance: NA; v_gene: TRBV29-1
CDR3nt: TGTGCCAGCAGCTTTCTCCAGGGTCGCTCCTATAATTCACCCCTCCACTTT; CDR3aa: CASSFLQGRSYNSPLHF; j_gene: TRBJ1-6; len: 17; d_gene: NA; abundance: NA; v_gene: TRBV5-4
CDR3nt: TGTGCCAGCAGTTTAAGGGCAAATTCACCCCTCCACTTT; CDR3aa: CASSLRANSPLHF; j_gene: TRBJ1-6; len: 13; d_gene: NA; abundance: NA; v_gene: TRBV28
CDR3nt: TGCAGCGTTGAATTCGCCCGAAACACTGAAGCTTTCTTT; CDR3aa: CSVEFARNTEAFF; j_gene: TRBJ1-1; len: 13; d_gene: NA; abundance: once; v_gene: TRBV29-1
CDR3nt: TGTGCCAGCAGCCAAGATTTGGGCAGGGGAGGATATAATTCACCCCTCCACTTT; CDR3aa: CASSQDLGRGGYNSPLHF; j_gene: TRBJ1-6; len: 18; d_gene: NA; abundance: medium-sized; v_gene: TRBV4-2
CDR3nt: TGTGCCAGCTCACCTCCCGGGAACCAAGAGACCCAGTACTTC; CDR3aa: CASSPPGNQETQYF; j_gene: TRBJ2-5; len: 14; d_gene: NA; abundance: NA; v_gene: TRBV18
CDR3nt: TGCGCCAGCAGCTTGGATCCGAACACTGAAGCTTTCTTT; CDR3aa: CASSLDPNTEAFF; j_gene: TRBJ1-1; len: 13; d_gene: NA; abundance: NA; v_gene: TRBV5-1
CDR3nt: TGTGCCAGCTCAGGGGCGAACACTGAAGCTTTCTTT; CDR3aa: CASSGANTEAFF; j_gene: TRBJ1-1; len: 12; d_gene: NA; abundance: NA; v_gene: TRBV18
CDR3nt: TGTGCCAGCAGTGAGCAGGGGAGCAGGTACGAGCAGTACTTC; CDR3aa: CASSEQGSRYEQYF; j_gene: TRBJ2-7; len: 14; d_gene: NA; abundance: NA; v_gene: TRBV2
CDR3nt: TGTGCCAGCAGCTTGGGGACTAGCGGGGCGAACACAGATACGCAGTATTTT; CDR3aa: CASSLGTSGANTDTQYF; j_gene: TRBJ2-3; len: 17; d_gene: TRBD2; abundance: NA; v_gene: TRBV5-4
CDR3nt: TGTGCCAGCAGCCGGGTCTCCTACGAGCAGTACTTC; CDR3aa: CASSRVSYEQYF; j_gene: TRBJ2-7; len: 12; d_gene: NA; abundance: many; v_gene: TRBV7-8
CDR3nt: TGTGCCAGCAGCCCGGCCCCAGGGGGCCGGGAAAAACTGTTTTTT; CDR3aa: CASSPAPGGREKLFF; j_gene: TRBJ1-4; len: 15; d_gene: TRBD1; abundance: NA; v_gene: TRBV9
CDR3nt: TGTGCCAGCAGGAGACAGGTGATGGATTCACCCCTCCACTTT; CDR3aa: CASRRQVMDSPLHF; j_gene: TRBJ1-6; len: 14; d_gene: NA; abundance: NA; v_gene: TRBV25-1
CDR3nt: TGTGCCAGTAGTATGTTCAACTATGGCTACACCTTC; CDR3aa: CASSMFNYGYTF; j_gene: TRBJ1-2; len: 12; d_gene: NA; abundance: NA; v_gene: TRBV19
CDR3nt: TGTGCCAGTAGTATAACCCGGGGCGAGGAAGCTTTCTTT; CDR3aa: CASSITRGEEAFF; j_gene: TRBJ1-1; len: 13; d_gene: NA; abundance: few; v_gene: TRBV19
CDR3nt: TGTGCCTGGAGTGTACTGACAGGGGTACATGGCTACACCTTC; CDR3aa: CAWSVLTGVHGYTF; j_gene: TRBJ1-2; len: 14; d_gene: TRBD1; abundance: few; v_gene: TRBV30
CDR3nt: TGTGCCAGCAGCCCGAGGGGGGGGAAGGATGGCTACACCTTC; CDR3aa: CASSPRGGKDGYTF; j_gene: TRBJ1-2; len: 14; d_gene: NA; abundance: NA; v_gene: TRBV9
CDR3nt: TGTGCCAGCGTCGGACAGGGGAACGTGAATTCACCCCTCCACTTT; CDR3aa: CASVGQGNVNSPLHF; j_gene: TRBJ1-6; len: 15; d_gene: TRBD1; abundance: NA; v_gene: TRBV2
CDR3nt: TGTGCCAGCAGCGTAGGCCCTGATTCACCCCTCCACTTT; CDR3aa: CASSVGPDSPLHF; j_gene: TRBJ1-6; len: 13; d_gene: NA; abundance: few; v_gene: TRBV9
CDR3nt: TGTGCCAGCAGGGCTAGGGGGGGAAACACCAGGGAGCTGTTTTTT; CDR3aa: CASRARGGNTRELFF; j_gene: TRBJ2-2; len: 15; d_gene: NA; abundance: NA; v_gene: TRBV7-8
CDR3nt: TGTGCCAGCAGCTTAGGGCAGGTCTACTCCGACAGGGTGAGGGCTGAAGCTTTCTTT; CDR3aa: CASSLGQVYSDRVRAEAFF; j_gene: TRBJ1-1; len: 19; d_gene: TRBD1; abundance: NA; v_gene: TRBV7-9
CDR3nt: TGTGCCAGCAGCCAAGTAGGGGACGGTGGAGGGTACGAGCAGTACTTC; CDR3aa: CASSQVGDGGGYEQYF; j_gene: TRBJ2-7; len: 16; d_gene: NA; abundance: once; v_gene: TRBV4-2
CDR3nt: TGTGCCGGAAGAGCGGGGGGGCAAGAGACCCAGTACTTC; CDR3aa: CAGRAGGQETQYF; j_gene: TRBJ2-5; len: 13; d_gene: TRBD2; abundance: few; v_gene: TRBV28
CDR3nt: TGTGCCTGGAGTGTACCGGATACGCAGTATTTT; CDR3aa: CAWSVPDTQYF; j_gene: TRBJ2-3; len: 11; d_gene: NA; abundance: NA; v_gene: TRBV30
CDR3nt: TGTGCCAGCAGTGAAGTTCAGACCGGGGAGCTGTTTTTT; CDR3aa: CASSEVQTGELFF; j_gene: TRBJ2-2; len: 13; d_gene: NA; abundance: NA; v_gene: TRBV2
CDR3nt: TGCGCCAGCAGCGAGGTAAACTATGGCTACACCTTC; CDR3aa: CASSEVNYGYTF; j_gene: TRBJ1-2; len: 12; d_gene: NA; abundance: few; v_gene: TRBV4-1
CDR3nt: TGTGCCAGCACCCCCTGGACTAGCGGGGATTTTAGTGGGCAGTACTTC; CDR3aa: CASTPWTSGDFSGQYF; j_gene: TRBJ2-7; len: 16; d_gene: TRBD2; abundance: NA; v_gene: TRBV28
CDR3nt: TGTGCCAGTAGTAAACCGGGACAGGGAGGTCAGCCCCAGCATTTT; CDR3aa: CASSKPGQGGQPQHF; j_gene: TRBJ1-5; len: 15; d_gene: TRBD1; abundance: NA; v_gene: TRBV19
CDR3nt: TGTGCCAGCAGCTTATCGGGGGCGAGGTTAGATACGCAGTATTTT; CDR3aa: CASSLSGARLDTQYF; j_gene: TRBJ2-3; len: 15; d_gene: NA; abundance: NA; v_gene: TRBV7-9
CDR3nt: TGCGCCAGCAGCTCGATGCTCCAGACAGGGGATGGCTACACCTTC; CDR3aa: CASSSMLQTGDGYTF; j_gene: TRBJ1-2; len: 15; d_gene: TRBD1; abundance: NA; v_gene: TRBV5-1
CDR3nt: TGCGCCAGCAGCCAAGTGTGGGGGGCTAGCGGGGGCAATGAGCAGTTCTTC; CDR3aa: CASSQVWGASGGNEQFF; j_gene: TRBJ2-1; len: 17; d_gene: TRBD2; abundance: NA; v_gene: TRBV4-3
CDR3nt: TGCAGCGCGGAAGGACAGGCCTATGGCTACACCTTC; CDR3aa: CSAEGQAYGYTF; j_gene: TRBJ1-2; len: 12; d_gene: TRBD1; abundance: NA; v_gene: TRBV29-1
CDR3nt: TGTGCCTGGAGTGTAACGGGCTTCTACGGCTACACCTTC; CDR3aa: CAWSVTGFYGYTF; j_gene: TRBJ1-2; len: 13; d_gene: NA; abundance: NA; v_gene: TRBV30
CDR3nt: TGTGCCAGCAGTTTCCTAAGAGGCACCTCTGGAAACACCATATATTTT; CDR3aa: CASSFLRGTSGNTIYF; j_gene: TRBJ1-3; len: 16; d_gene: NA; abundance: NA; v_gene: TRBV28
CDR3nt: TGTGCCACCAGCAGAGACAGGCGGTACGAGCAGTACTTC; CDR3aa: CATSRDRRYEQYF; j_gene: TRBJ2-7; len: 13; d_gene: NA; abundance: NA; v_gene: TRBV15
CDR3nt: TGTGCCAGCAGCCAAGCCCAAGGGACTAGCGGGGAGAGGGAGCAGTACTTC; CDR3aa: CASSQAQGTSGEREQYF; j_gene: TRBJ2-7; len: 17; d_gene: TRBD2; abundance: few; v_gene: TRBV4-2
CDR3nt: TGTGCCAGCAGTTCACAGGGCTCCTATAATTCACCCCTCCACTTT; CDR3aa: CASSSQGSYNSPLHF; j_gene: TRBJ1-6; len: 15; d_gene: NA; abundance: NA; v_gene: TRBV28
CDR3nt: TGTGCCAGCAGCGTATACCGGGACAGCGCGAACACCGGGGAGCTGTTTTTT; CDR3aa: CASSVYRDSANTGELFF; j_gene: TRBJ2-2; len: 17; d_gene: TRBD1; abundance: NA; v_gene: TRBV7-2
CDR3nt: TGTGCCAGCAGCTTAGGCAAAGGACAGGAGTACTTC; CDR3aa: CASSLGKGQEYF; j_gene: TRBJ2-7; len: 12; d_gene: TRBD1; abundance: NA; v_gene: TRBV13
CDR3nt: TGTGCCTGGAGTGTACAGTATAGGCCTGGCTACACCTTC; CDR3aa: CAWSVQYRPGYTF; j_gene: TRBJ1-2; len: 13; d_gene: NA; abundance: once; v_gene: TRBV30
CDR3nt: TGTGCCAGCAGTTACACCCAGGGGTCCACTGAAGCTTTCTTT; CDR3aa: CASSYTQGSTEAFF; j_gene: TRBJ1-1; len: 14; d_gene: NA; abundance: NA; v_gene: TRBV6-6
CDR3nt: TGTGCCAGCAGCGACACAGGGAGGGCACCCCTCCACTTT; CDR3aa: CASSDTGRAPLHF; j_gene: TRBJ1-6; len: 13; d_gene: NA; abundance: NA; v_gene: TRBV5-4